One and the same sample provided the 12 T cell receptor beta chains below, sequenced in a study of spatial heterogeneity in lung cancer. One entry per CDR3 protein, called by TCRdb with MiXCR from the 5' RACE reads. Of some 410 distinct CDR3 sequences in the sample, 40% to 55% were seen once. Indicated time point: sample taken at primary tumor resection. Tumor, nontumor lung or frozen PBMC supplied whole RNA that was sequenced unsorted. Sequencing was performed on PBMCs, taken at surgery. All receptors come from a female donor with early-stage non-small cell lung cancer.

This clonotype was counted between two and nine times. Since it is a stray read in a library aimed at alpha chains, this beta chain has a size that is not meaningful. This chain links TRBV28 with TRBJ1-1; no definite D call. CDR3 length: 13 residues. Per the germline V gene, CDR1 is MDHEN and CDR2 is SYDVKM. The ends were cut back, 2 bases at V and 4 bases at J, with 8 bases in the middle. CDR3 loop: CASSLAHSTEAFF. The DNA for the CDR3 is TGTGCCAGCAGTTTAGCTCATAGCACTGAAGCTTTCTTT.

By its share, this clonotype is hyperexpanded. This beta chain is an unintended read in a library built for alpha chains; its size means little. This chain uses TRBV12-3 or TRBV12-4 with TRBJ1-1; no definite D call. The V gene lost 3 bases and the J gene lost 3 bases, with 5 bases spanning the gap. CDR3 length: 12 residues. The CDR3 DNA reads TGTGCCAGCAGTTTCCCGGACACTGAAGCTTTCTTT. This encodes CASSFPDTEAFF.

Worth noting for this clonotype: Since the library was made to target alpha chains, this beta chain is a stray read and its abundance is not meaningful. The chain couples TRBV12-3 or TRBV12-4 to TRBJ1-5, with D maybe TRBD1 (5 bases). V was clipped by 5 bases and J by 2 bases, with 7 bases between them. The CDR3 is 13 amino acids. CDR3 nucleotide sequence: TGTGCCAGCAGTATGGGGGGCAATCAGCCCCAGCATTTT. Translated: CASSMGGNQPQHF.

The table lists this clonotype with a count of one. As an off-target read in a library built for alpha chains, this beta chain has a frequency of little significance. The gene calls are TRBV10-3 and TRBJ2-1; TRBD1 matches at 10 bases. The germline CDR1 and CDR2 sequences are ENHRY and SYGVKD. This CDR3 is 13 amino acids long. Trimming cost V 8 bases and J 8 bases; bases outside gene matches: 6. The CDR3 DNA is TGTGCCATCCTGGGGACAGGGGACCATGAGCAGTTCTTC. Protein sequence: CAILGTGDHEQFF.

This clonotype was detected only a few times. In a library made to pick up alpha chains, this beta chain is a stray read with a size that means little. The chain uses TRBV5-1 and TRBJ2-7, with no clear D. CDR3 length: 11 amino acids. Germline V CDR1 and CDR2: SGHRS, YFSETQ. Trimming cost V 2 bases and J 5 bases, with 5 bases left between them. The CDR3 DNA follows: TGCGCCAGCAGCTTCGAGAACGAGCAGTACTTC. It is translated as CASSFENEQYF.

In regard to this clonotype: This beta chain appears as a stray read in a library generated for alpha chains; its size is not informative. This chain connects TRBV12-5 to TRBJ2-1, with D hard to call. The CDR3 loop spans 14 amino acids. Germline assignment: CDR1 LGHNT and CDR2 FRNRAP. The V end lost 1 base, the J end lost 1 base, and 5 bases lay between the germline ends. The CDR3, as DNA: TGTGCTAGTGGTTTGGGGGGTTCCTACAATGAGCAGTTCTTC. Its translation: CASGLGGSYNEQFF. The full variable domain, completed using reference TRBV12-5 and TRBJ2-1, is DARVTQTPRHKVTEMGQEVTMRCQPILGHNTVFWYRQTMMQGLELLAYFRNRAPLDDSGMPKDRFSAEMPDATLATLKIQPSEPRDSAVYFCASGLGGSYNEQFFGPGTRLTVL.

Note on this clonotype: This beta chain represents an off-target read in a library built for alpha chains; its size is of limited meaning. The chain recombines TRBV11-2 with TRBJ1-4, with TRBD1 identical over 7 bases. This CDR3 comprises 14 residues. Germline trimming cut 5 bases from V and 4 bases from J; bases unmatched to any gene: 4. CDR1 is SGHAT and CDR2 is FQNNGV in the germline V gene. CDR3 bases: TGTGCCAGCAGCCCAGGGGGGGGTAATGAAAAACTGTTTTTT. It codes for CASSPGGGNEKLFF.

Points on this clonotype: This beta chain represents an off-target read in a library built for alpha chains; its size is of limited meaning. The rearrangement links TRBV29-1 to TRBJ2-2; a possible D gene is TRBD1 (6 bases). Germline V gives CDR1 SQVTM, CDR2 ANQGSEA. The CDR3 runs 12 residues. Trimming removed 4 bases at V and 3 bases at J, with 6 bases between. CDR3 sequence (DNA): TGCAGCGTTGGACAGGACACCGGGGAGCTGTTTTTT. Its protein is CSVGQDTGELFF.

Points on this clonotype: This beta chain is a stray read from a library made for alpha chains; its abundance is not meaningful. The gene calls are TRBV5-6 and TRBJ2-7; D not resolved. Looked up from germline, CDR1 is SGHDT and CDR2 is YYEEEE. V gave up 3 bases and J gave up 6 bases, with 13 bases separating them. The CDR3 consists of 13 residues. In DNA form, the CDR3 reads TGTGCCAGCAGCTCTCTGGTCCCCCTCGAGCAGTACTTC. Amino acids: CASSSLVPLEQYF.

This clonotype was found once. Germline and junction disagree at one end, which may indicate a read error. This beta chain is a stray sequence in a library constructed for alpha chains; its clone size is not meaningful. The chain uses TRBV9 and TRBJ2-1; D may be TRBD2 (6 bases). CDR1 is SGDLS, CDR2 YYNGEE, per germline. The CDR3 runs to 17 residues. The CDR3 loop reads CASSVAPQTGGGNEQIF. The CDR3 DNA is TGTGCCAGCAGCGTAGCCCCACAAACCGGGGGAGGTAATGAGCAGATCTTC.

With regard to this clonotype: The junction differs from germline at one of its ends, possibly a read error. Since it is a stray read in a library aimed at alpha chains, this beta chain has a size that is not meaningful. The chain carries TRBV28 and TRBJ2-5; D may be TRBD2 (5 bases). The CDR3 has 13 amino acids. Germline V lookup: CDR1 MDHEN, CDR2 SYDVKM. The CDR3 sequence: CASSLGGFGVRNF. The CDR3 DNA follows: TGTGCCAGCAGTTTGGGTGGATTCGGGGTTAGGAACTTC.

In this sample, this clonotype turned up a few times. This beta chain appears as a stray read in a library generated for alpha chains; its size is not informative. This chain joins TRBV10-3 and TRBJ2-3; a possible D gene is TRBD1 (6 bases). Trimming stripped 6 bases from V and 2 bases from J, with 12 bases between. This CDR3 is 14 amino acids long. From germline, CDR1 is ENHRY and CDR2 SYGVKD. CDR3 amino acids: CAIRPGHPTDTQYF. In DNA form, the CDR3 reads TGTGCCATCAGACCGGGACACCCCACAGATACGCAGTATTTT.